One sample yielded the 28 T cell receptor beta chains listed below, sequenced in a study of breast tumors, draining lymph nodes, adjacent tissues (dated by TCRdb to the mid-2010s). The axillary draining lymph nodes of breast cancer patients were the source of the lymph node samples. The method behind the library was multiplex PCR. Sequencing was performed on an Illumina HiSeq 2000. TCRdb applied fastp at Q25 and MiXCR to the public reads, then kept only in-frame beta chains. Records with the same CDR3 protein are collapsed into one entry carrying the most frequent genes and DNA. The sample contains about 230,000 distinct CDR3 sequences, 32% of them found a single time. Approximately 1.5% of the sample is in the top ten clones. Sequenced input: axillary lymph node tissue. These receptors came from a female donor with breast cancer. Some clones in this sample may be carry-over from other donors' samples.

Many counts were recorded for this clonotype. The chain recombines TRBV20-1 with TRBJ1-2, with 9 bases fitting TRBD1. The germline V gene has CDR1 DFQATT and CDR2 SNEGSKA (reference sequence). V lost 2 bases to trimming and J lost 8 bases; unmatched junction nucleotides: 9. This CDR3 has 14 residues. The chain's CDR3 is CSARLTGGAGGYTF. The CDR3 region has the DNA TGCAGTGCTAGACTTACAGGGGGCGCAGGGGGCTACACCTTC.

The chain carries TRBV11-2 and TRBJ2-5; 12 bases map to TRBD2. Per the germline V gene, CDR1 is SGHAT and CDR2 is FQNNGV. CDR3 size: 15 residues. Germline trimming cut 7 bases from V and 7 bases from J; bases unmatched to any gene: 10. This chain's CDR3 is CASTRLAGDGATQYF. The CDR3 DNA reads as TGTGCCAGCACCAGACTAGCGGGAGATGGGGCGACCCAGTACTTC.

The sample holds many counts of this clonotype. The V and J genes are TRBV9 and TRBJ2-7; no reliable D call. CDR1 is SGDLS, CDR2 YYNGEE, per germline. With 0 bases removed from V and 5 bases from J, the gap between germline ends came to 12 bases. The CDR3 covers 14 residues. The CDR3, as DNA: TGTGCCAGCAGCGTAGGTGGGCCCCGGGACGAGCAGTACTTC. It yields the protein CASSVGGPRDEQYF. Together with reference TRBV9 and TRBJ2-7, the CDR3 gives the full variable domain: DSGVTQTPKHLITATGQRVTLRCSPRSGDLSVYWYQQSLDQGLQFLIQYYNGEERAKGNILERFSAQQFPDLHSELNLSSLELGDSALYFCASSVGGPRDEQYFGPGTRLTVT.

Ten or more counts support this clonotype. The chain employs TRBV19 and TRBJ2-1; D ambiguous. The germline V gene has CDR1 LNHDA and CDR2 SQIVND (reference sequence). V was trimmed by 4 bases and J by 1 base, leaving 5 bases between them. The CDR3 sequence is 13 residues long. In nucleotides, the CDR3 is TGTGCCAGTAGTACCTGGTCCTACAATGAGCAGTTCTTC. Its translation: CASSTWSYNEQFF.

This clonotype was picked up many times. J is TRBJ2-7 and V is TRBV7-8, with TRBD2 as a possible D gene (5 bases). Germline V gene sequence: CDR1 SGHVS, CDR2 FQNEAQ. Trimming cost V 5 bases and J 11 bases, with 16 bases left between them. This CDR3 has 12 residues. CDR3 bases: TGTGCCAGCAGCATCTCGAGGGAATTTAAGTACTTC. This codes for CASSISREFKYF.

This clonotype was seen at least ten times. This chain links TRBV7-9 with TRBJ2-7; D is undetermined. The germline V and J ends were trimmed by 2 bases and 0 bases, with 11 bases remaining between them. The CDR3 runs 15 residues. Germline lookup yields CDR1 SEHNR and CDR2 FQNEAQ (reference sequence). The CDR3 spells CASSLRSSNSYEQYF. The CDR3 coding sequence is TGTGCCAGCAGCTTAAGGAGCTCTAACTCCTACGAGCAGTACTTC.

This clonotype appeared many times. The chain is built from TRBV11-2 and TRBJ2-7, with D maybe TRBD2 (6 bases). This CDR3 is built from 13 residues. V lost 5 bases and J lost 6, with 14 bases in between. Germline V gene data show CDR1 as SGHAT and CDR2 as FQNNGV. The DNA for the CDR3 is TGTGCCAGCAGCCCGCTCGGGGGTAGCGAGCAGTACTTC. It yields the protein CASSPLGGSEQYF.

This clonotype was detected ten times or more. The V and J genes are TRBV6-5 and TRBJ1-2; no clear D. Germline values: CDR1 MNHEY, CDR2 SVGAGI. The CDR3 contains 17 residues. V was clipped by 2 bases and J by 3 bases, with 19 bases between them. CDR3 sequence reads: CASSYRTHGKGYYGYTF. The CDR3 region has the DNA TGTGCCAGCAGTTACCGGACTCACGGTAAAGGGTACTATGGCTACACCTTC.

This clonotype was counted ten times or more. CDR3 sequence reads: CASSIGGRQYEQYF. The CDR3 nucleotides are TGTGCCAGTAGTATTGGCGGGAGGCAATACGAGCAGTACTTC. This chain connects TRBV19 to TRBJ2-7, with 8 bases matching TRBD2. CDR1 LNHDA and CDR2 SQIVND come from the germline V gene (reference sequence). The CDR3 runs to 14 residues. The V gene end was trimmed by 3 bases and the J gene end by 4 bases; junction bases not matched to a gene: 5.

This clonotype was observed at least ten times. The chain employs TRBV18 and TRBJ2-7, with a tentative D call TRBD1 (5 bases). The germline gives CDR1 KGHSH, CDR2 LQKENI. Trimming shortened V by 3 bases and J by 5 bases, and 14 bases separated the two germline ends. This CDR3 comprises 14 residues. CDR3 sequence (DNA): TGTGCCAGCTCACCGGGAAAGGGGAAGAACGAGCAGTACTTC. It yields the protein CASSPGKGKNEQYF.

Concerning this clonotype itself: This may come from a read error, since a much larger clone is one base off. The chain joins TRBV11-2 to TRBJ1-4, with D hard to call. Germline assignment: CDR1 SGHAT and CDR2 FQNNGV. This CDR3 is built from 17 residues. V was pared by 5 bases and J by 8 bases, with 24 bases between. The CDR3 loop is CASSPYSGPRVNEKLFF. CDR3 coding DNA: TGTGCCAGCAGCCCATACTCCGGGCCCCGAGTCAACGAAAAACTGTTTTTT.

The CDR3 DNA reads TGTGCCAGTAGTCCGGGGACAGGGGGCGTATATGGCTACACCTTC. Translated, it gives CASSPGTGGVYGYTF. The chain carries TRBV19 and TRBJ1-2; 12 bases line up with TRBD1. The germline V gene encodes CDR1 LNHDA and CDR2 SQIVND (reference sequence). Unmatched junction bases numbered 6, after V lost 5 bases and J lost 5 bases. The CDR3 is 15 residues long.

The J gene is TRBJ2-7, the V gene TRBV10-3; 9 bases are a match to TRBD1. The ends lost 6 bases at V and 4 bases at J; junction bases unmatched: 7. The CDR3 contains 14 residues. CDR1 is ENHRY and CDR2 is SYGVKD in the germline V gene. The CDR3 bases are TGTGCCATCAGAAGCGGGACAGGGATGTACGAGCAGTACGTC. Translated: CAIRSGTGMYEQYV.

This clonotype was picked up many times. The rearrangement uses TRBV11-1 and TRBJ2-3; TRBD2 matches 7 bases. The CDR3 is 18 residues long. The germline gives CDR1 SGHAT, CDR2 FQDESV (reference sequence). V shed 2 bases, J shed 0 bases, and the junction held 11 bases outside the gene matches. CDR3 sequence reads: CASSLRASGTLSTDTQYF. DNA of the CDR3: TGTGCCAGCAGCTTAAGGGCTAGCGGAACTCTTAGCACAGATACGCAGTATTTT.

Concerning this clonotype itself: A much larger clone lies one base from this, so it may be a read error. Because it lacks the conserved phenylalanine or tryptophan at the end, this CDR3 is likely a read error. The limits of the CDR3 on the DNA are not certain, so only TCRdb's listed CDR3 is given. J is TRBJ2-5 and V is TRBV19; TRBD1 was called by the table and not checked on the DNA. The CDR3 extends over 16 residues, inclusive of both ends. Germline values: CDR1 LNHDA, CDR2 SQIVND (reference sequence). The CDR3 is CASRPGQGVLAETQCS.

This clonotype appeared many times. V usage is TRBV30 and J usage is TRBJ2-7; TRBD1 aligns across 7 bases. The ends lost 7 bases at V and 3 bases at J; junction bases unmatched: 15. Per germline, CDR1 GTSNPN and CDR2 SVGIG (reference sequence). The CDR3 runs to 15 residues. The CDR3 here is CAFTLDRVIGYEQYF. CDR3 nucleotide sequence: TGTGCCTTTACCTTAGACAGGGTGATAGGCTACGAGCAGTACTTC.

The chain couples TRBV29-1 to TRBJ2-1; perhaps TRBD1 as D (5 bases). V lost 8 bases and J lost 6, with 14 bases in between. Germline lookup yields CDR1 SQVTM and CDR2 ANQGSEA. There are 12 residues in the CDR3. CDR3 region: CSLGQEVNEQFF. CDR3 bases: TGCAGCTTAGGACAAGAGGTCAATGAGCAGTTCTTC.

This clonotype was recorded at least ten times. The chain employs TRBV19 and TRBJ2-3; D perhaps matches TRBD1 (6 bases). The V end lost 6 bases, the J end lost 1 base, and 11 bases lay between the germline ends. The CDR3 totals 14 residues. Germline loops: CDR1 LNHDA, CDR2 SQIVND (reference sequence). This chain's CDR3 is CASSEGHRTDTQYF. The CDR3 DNA reads as TGTGCCAGTAGCGAGGGACATCGCACAGATACGCAGTATTTT.

This clonotype was detected many times. The rearrangement joins TRBV10-2 to TRBJ2-1; no reliable D call. With 3 bases removed from V and 7 bases from J, the gap between germline ends came to 7 bases. This CDR3 spans 12 amino acids. Germline V gene lookup returns CDR1 WSHSY and CDR2 SAAADI. The CDR3 DNA sequence: TGCGCCAGCAGTGAACGAGTGAATGAGCAGTTCTTC. Translated, it gives CASSERVNEQFF.

In this sample, this clonotype turned up many times. V usage is TRBV12-3 or TRBV12-4 and J usage is TRBJ2-1; 8 nucleotides match TRBD1. This CDR3 spans 15 amino acids. Losses at the gene ends were 7 bases for V and 5 bases for J; bases not matched to a gene: 10. In DNA, the CDR3 is TGTGCCAGCACCCCTTCGGACAGGGACCACAATGAGCAGTTCTTC. Translated: CASTPSDRDHNEQFF.

This chain links TRBV10-3 with TRBJ1-6; D is uncertain. The CDR3 is made up of 12 amino acids. CDR1 and CDR2 from the germline V gene are ENHRY and SYGVKD. V was pared by 5 bases and J by 7 bases, with 6 bases between. As DNA, the CDR3 is TGTGCCATCAGTTCGGTGAATTCACCCCTCCACTTT. Amino acid sequence: CAISSVNSPLHF.

This clonotype showed up many times. This rearrangement joins TRBV5-5 to TRBJ2-7; 8 bases agree with TRBD2. After removal of 1 base from V and 4 bases from J, the junction contained 4 bases not matched to a gene. CDR1 is SGHKS, CDR2 YYEKEE, per germline (reference sequence). This CDR3 is built from 14 residues. The CDR3, as DNA: TGTGCCAGCAGCTTGAATAGCGGGACTTACGAGCAGTACTTC. It encodes CASSLNSGTYEQYF.

About this clonotype itself: One end of the junction is discordant with germline, which a read error may explain. This chain connects TRBV11-1 to TRBJ2-7; a possible D gene is TRBD2 (5 bases). Germline CDR1 reads SGHAT; CDR2 reads FQDESV (reference sequence). There are 14 residues in the CDR3. The CDR3, as DNA: TGTGCCAGCAGCTTGAGCCGATCTACCTACGAGCAGGACTTT. This sequence encodes CASSLSRSTYEQDF.

A word on this clonotype: A much larger clone is a single base away; this may be a read error. Written as DNA, the CDR3 is TGTGCCAGCACGTTTAGAGCCGGGACAGGGGCCAATCAGCCCCCGCATTTT. This translates into CASTFRAGTGANQPPHF. The chain carries TRBV12-3 or TRBV12-4 and TRBJ1-5; 10 bases align to TRBD1. CDR3 length: 17 amino acids.

There are many counts of this clonotype. This chain connects TRBV3-1 to TRBJ1-2, with D unclear. This CDR3 has 12 residues. CDR1 is LGHDT, CDR2 YNNKEL, per germline (reference sequence). V was clipped by 9 bases and J by 4 bases, with 12 bases between them. CDR3 nucleotides: TGTGCCAGGTTTTGGTACGGCTATGGCTACACCTTC. Translated, it gives CARFWYGYGYTF. The full variable domain, its missing parts supplied by reference TRBV3-1 and TRBJ1-2, is DTAVSQTPKYLVTQMGNDKSIKCEQNLGHDTMYWYKQDSKKFLKIMFSYNNKELIINETVPNRFSPKSPDKAHLNLHINSLELGDSAVYFCARFWYGYGYTFGSGTRLTVV.

As concerns this clonotype: Being one base from a much bigger clone, this may be a read error. V and J are TRBV9 and TRBJ2-2, with D perhaps matching TRBD2 (5 bases). Germline lookup yields CDR1 SGDLS and CDR2 YYNGEE. There are 14 residues in the CDR3. CDR3 residues: CASSVVALTGELSF. The CDR3 DNA is TGTGCCAGCAGCGTAGTGGCCCTCACCGGGGAGCTGTCTTTT.

On this clonotype itself: The missing conserved phenylalanine or tryptophan at the end of this CDR3 makes a read error likely. V usage is TRBV3-1 and J usage is TRBJ2-7; 9 bases are a match to TRBD1. This CDR3 is 14 amino acids long. CDR1 is LGHDT and CDR2 is YNNKEL in the germline V gene (reference sequence). The CDR3 DNA sequence: TGCGCCAGCAGCCACAGACAGGGGGGGTACGAGCAGTACTCC. Translated: CASSHRQGGYEQYS.

The chain is built from TRBV5-4 and TRBJ2-7, with 11 bases lining up with TRBD2. V dropped 8 bases and J dropped 9; count of bases not matched to a gene: 7. Germline loops: CDR1 SGHNT, CDR2 YYREEE (reference sequence). There are 12 residues in the CDR3. In DNA form, the CDR3 reads TGTGCCAGAACTAGCGGGAGTGCGAGGCAGTACTTC. Amino acids: CARTSGSARQYF. The variable domain in full, with the rest retrieved from reference TRBV5-4 and TRBJ2-7, is ETGVTQSPTHLIKTRGQQVTLRCSSQSGHNTVSWYQQALGQGPQFIFQYYREEENGRGNFPPRFSGLQFPNYSSELNVNALELDDSALYLCARTSGSARQYFGPGTRLTVT.